This T cell receptor (beta chain) was sequenced during a study of cytomegalovirus exposure and HLA in healthy donors. Looking at the study overall: Caucasian-associated ancestry cluster membership applied to under 85% of several hundred genotyped donors.

The PCR was carried out with 60 Vbeta primers and 13 Jbeta primers. Assay used: immunoSEQ multiplex PCR; TCRdb lists only in-frame clones, some missing. The repertoire holds 120,000 or so clones, with 80% to 85% as singletons. The sequencing sample was made of PBMCs. The TCR comes from a woman aged 40 to 55 in good health and CMV-seronegative.

For the CDR3, the DNA is TGTGCCAGCAGCAGCCAGGGGGTCGGCACCGGGGAGCTGTTTTTT. Its protein product is CASSSQGVGTGELFF. The rearrangement joins TRBV7-2 to TRBJ2-2, with TRBD1 identical over 7 bases. V shed 5 bases, J shed 4 bases, and the junction held 7 bases outside the gene matches. The germline V gene has CDR1 SGHTA and CDR2 FQGNSA. This CDR3 comprises 15 residues.